Each of the 10 T cell receptor beta chains below was sequenced from the same sample in a study of T cell repertoires in cytomegalovirus infection. Using its own MiXCR run on the reads, TCRdb lists one record per CDR3 protein. The sample shows about a million distinct CDR3 sequences, approximately 30% of them seen only once. Antigen specificity for these receptors is unknown. The sequences come from cultured CD8+ T cells from PBMCs, collected from culture after CMV antigen stimulation. These receptors came from a human donor in good health (CMV status not recorded). Some clones in this sample may be carry-over from other donors' samples.

This clonotype was counted between two and nine times. J is TRBJ2-1 and V is TRBV28, with 9 bases matching TRBD2. V trimming: 3 bases; J trimming: 7 bases; junction bases outside the gene matches: 16. Germline V CDR1 and CDR2: MDHEN, SYDVKM. CDR3 length: 18 amino acids. The CDR3 DNA reads as TGTGCCAGCAGTTTTCTGCGGGGGGGCTTGGGGGACAAGAATGAGCAGTTCTTC. It specifies CASSFLRGGLGDKNEQFF.

This chain connects TRBV19 to TRBJ1-3, with 7 bases fitting TRBD1. Germline loops: CDR1 LNHDA, CDR2 SQIVND (reference sequence). The trim removed 6 bases at V and 0 bases at J, leaving 17 bases unmatched. The CDR3 runs 19 residues. CDR3 residues: CASSFRTGHAAHSGNTIYF. CDR3 sequence (DNA): TGTGCCAGTAGCTTCAGGACAGGCCATGCTGCTCACTCTGGAAACACCATATATTTT.

This chain connects TRBV20-1 to TRBJ2-7, with 10 bases identical to TRBD1. Germline CDR1 DFQATT, CDR2 SNEGSKA (reference sequence). CDR3 length: 14 amino acids. Trimming cost V 3 bases and J 2 bases; bases outside gene matches: 4. CDR3 bases: TGCAGTGCTAGGGCCGGGACAGGGGCCTACGAGCAGTACGTC. Protein sequence: CSARAGTGAYEQYV.

The CDR3 reads CASSQATSGGAADTQYF. The CDR3 nucleotides read TGCGCCAGCAGCCAAGCCACTAGCGGGGGGGCAGCAGATACGCAGTATTTT. This rearrangement joins TRBV4-1 to TRBJ2-3; 13 bases match TRBD2. The CDR3 runs 17 residues. Germline CDR1 and CDR2: MGHRA and YSYEKL. The ends lost 1 base at V and 4 bases at J; junction bases unmatched: 5.

The count of this clonotype is one. J is TRBJ2-3 and V is TRBV9, with 10 bases that match TRBD2. Germline CDR1 and CDR2: SGDLS and YYNGEE. The CDR3 runs to 16 residues. V shed 0 bases, J shed 2 bases, and the junction held 3 bases outside the gene matches. CDR3 sequence (DNA): TGTGCCAGCAGCGTAGAGAGCGGGGGGGCCACAGATACGCAGTATTTT. Its protein product is CASSVESGGATDTQYF.

This clonotype came up once. The gene calls are TRBV3-1 and TRBJ2-7; the D is unclear. The germline V gene encodes CDR1 LGHDT and CDR2 YNNKEL (reference sequence). Trimming stripped 2 bases from V and 2 bases from J, with 10 bases between. The CDR3 runs to 14 residues. The CDR3 DNA sequence: TGTGCCAGCAGCCAATTTTCCCGCCCCTACGAGCAGTACGTC. Its translation: CASSQFSRPYEQYV.

The CDR3 loop reads CASSLPGSGTGELFF. The CDR3 DNA is TGTGCCAGCAGCCTCCCTGGGTCCGGCACCGGGGAGCTGTTTTTT. The V call is TRBV7-6, the J call TRBJ2-2; no clear D. Germline CDR1 is SGHVS and CDR2 is FNYEAQ. This CDR3 has 15 amino acids. Trimming removed 5 bases from V and 4 bases from J, with 14 bases in between.

The rearrangement joins TRBV6-6 to TRBJ1-1; TRBD1 aligns across 7 bases. The CDR3 sequence is 14 residues long. J lost 6 bases, V lost 5 bases, and 9 bases had no gene match. Germline loops: CDR1 MNHNY, CDR2 SVGAGI (reference sequence). The CDR3 coding sequence is TGTGCCAGCAGTCCAGGGGGAGGCTTGTCTGAAGCTTTCTTT. Translating it yields CASSPGGGLSEAFF.

The chain uses TRBV7-4 and TRBJ1-6, with TRBD1 as a possible D gene (6 bases). V was shortened by 2 bases and J by 2 bases, with 13 bases between the two germline ends. The CDR3 totals 17 residues. CDR1 and CDR2 from the germline V gene are SGHVT and SQSDAQ. The CDR3 sequence: CASSLPGSGAYNSPLHF. In nucleotides, the CDR3 is TGTGCCAGCAGCTTACCGGGCTCAGGGGCCTATAATTCACCCCTCCACTTT.

This clonotype was found a few times. The chain links TRBV7-9 to TRBJ2-7; TRBD2 aligns across 7 bases. Germline CDR1 is SEHNR and CDR2 is FQNEAQ (reference sequence). The CDR3 covers 15 residues. V shed 4 bases and J 0 bases; nucleotides not matched to a gene: 6. The CDR3 protein is CASSSWGGPSYEQYF. The CDR3 DNA reads TGTGCCAGCAGCTCCTGGGGGGGACCCTCCTACGAGCAGTACTTC.